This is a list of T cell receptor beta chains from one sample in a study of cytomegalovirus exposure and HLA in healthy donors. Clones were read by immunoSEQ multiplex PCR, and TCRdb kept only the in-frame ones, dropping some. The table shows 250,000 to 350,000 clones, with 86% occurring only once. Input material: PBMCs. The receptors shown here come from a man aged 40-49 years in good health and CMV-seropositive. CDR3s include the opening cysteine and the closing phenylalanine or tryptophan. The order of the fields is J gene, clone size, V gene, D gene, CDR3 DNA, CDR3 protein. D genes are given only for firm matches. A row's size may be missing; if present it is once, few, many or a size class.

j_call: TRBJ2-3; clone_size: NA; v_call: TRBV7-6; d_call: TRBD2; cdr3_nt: TGTGCCAGCTCTACTAGCGGGAGGGGAAGCACAGATACGCAGTATTTT; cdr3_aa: CASSTSGRGSTDTQYF
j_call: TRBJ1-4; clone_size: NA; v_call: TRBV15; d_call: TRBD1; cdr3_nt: TGTGCCACCAGCAGAGGCCGGGACAGGATTGAAAAACTGTTTTTT; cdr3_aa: CATSRGRDRIEKLFF
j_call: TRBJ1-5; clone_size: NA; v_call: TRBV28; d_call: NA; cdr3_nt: TGTGCCAGCAGTCCGACAGGATTTGGCAATCAGCCCCAGCATTTT; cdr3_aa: CASSPTGFGNQPQHF
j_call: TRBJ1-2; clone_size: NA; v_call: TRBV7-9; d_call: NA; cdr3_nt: TGTGCCAGCAGCTTATTGGGGCAGCTTGAGGGCTACACCTTC; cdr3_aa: CASSLLGQLEGYTF
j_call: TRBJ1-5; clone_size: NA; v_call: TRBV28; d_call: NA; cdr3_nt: TGTGCCAGCAGTTTATCTGTGGGTGGGAGCCAGCCCCAGCATTTT; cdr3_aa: CASSLSVGGSQPQHF
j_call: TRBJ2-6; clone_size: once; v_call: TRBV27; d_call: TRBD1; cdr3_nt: TGTGCCAGCAGGGGACAGGGTGGCCCTGGGGCCAACGTCCTGACTTTC; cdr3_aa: CASRGQGGPGANVLTF
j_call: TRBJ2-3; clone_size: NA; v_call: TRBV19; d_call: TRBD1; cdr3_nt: TGTGCCAGTAGTAGCCCCCGGGACAGGGCCACAGATACGCAGTATTTT; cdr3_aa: CASSSPRDRATDTQYF
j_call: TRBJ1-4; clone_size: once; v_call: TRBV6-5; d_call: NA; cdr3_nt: TGTGCCAGCAGTTACGGAGCAGGGGTAAAAGGAAAACTGTTTTTT; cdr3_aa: CASSYGAGVKGKLFF
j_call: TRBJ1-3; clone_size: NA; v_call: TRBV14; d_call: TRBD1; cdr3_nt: TGTGCCAGCAGCCAAGGTGGGACAGCAAGCTCTGGAAACACCATATATTTT; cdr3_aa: CASSQGGTASSGNTIYF
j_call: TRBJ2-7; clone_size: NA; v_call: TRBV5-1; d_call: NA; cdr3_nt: TGCGCCAGCACCCTAGGGGACTCCTACGAGCAGTACTTC; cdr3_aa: CASTLGDSYEQYF
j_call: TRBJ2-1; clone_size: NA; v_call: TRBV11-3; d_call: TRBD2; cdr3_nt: TGTGCCAGCAGCCCCGGGACTAATTATGAGCAGTTCTTC; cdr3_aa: CASSPGTNYEQFF
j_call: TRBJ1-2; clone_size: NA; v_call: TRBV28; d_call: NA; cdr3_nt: TGTGCCAGCAGGGGGGGAGGGGCCGCCACTAACTATGGCTACACCTTC; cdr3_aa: CASRGGGAATNYGYTF
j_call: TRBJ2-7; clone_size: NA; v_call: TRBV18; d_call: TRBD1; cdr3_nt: TGTGCCAGCTCACCGATTTCAGACAGGGGGCTCTACGAGCAGTACTTC; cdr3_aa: CASSPISDRGLYEQYF
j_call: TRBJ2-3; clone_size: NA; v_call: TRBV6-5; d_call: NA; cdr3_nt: TGTGCCAGCAGTTACCTACAGGGCATAGATACGCAGTATTTT; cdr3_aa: CASSYLQGIDTQYF
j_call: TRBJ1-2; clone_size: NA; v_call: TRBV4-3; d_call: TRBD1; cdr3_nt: TGCGCCAGCAGCCAAGTTGTGACAGGGGGCTTTGGCTACACCTTC; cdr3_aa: CASSQVVTGGFGYTF
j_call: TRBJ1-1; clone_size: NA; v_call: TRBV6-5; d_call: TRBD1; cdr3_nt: TGTGCCAGCAGATACAGGGGCGAAAACACTGAAGCTTTCTTT; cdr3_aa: CASRYRGENTEAFF
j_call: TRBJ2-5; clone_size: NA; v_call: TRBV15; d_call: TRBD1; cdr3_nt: TGTGCCACCAGCAGAGGGACAGGGGGAGAGACCCAGTACTTC; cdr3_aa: CATSRGTGGETQYF
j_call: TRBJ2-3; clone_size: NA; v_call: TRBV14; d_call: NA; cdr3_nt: TGTGCCAGCAGCCACCTAGGACTGTCCACAGATACGCAGTATTTT; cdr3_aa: CASSHLGLSTDTQYF
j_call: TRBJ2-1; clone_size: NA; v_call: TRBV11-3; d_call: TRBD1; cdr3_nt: TGTGCCAGCAGCACGGACAGGGAGTCCTACAATGAGCAGTTCTTC; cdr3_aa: CASSTDRESYNEQFF
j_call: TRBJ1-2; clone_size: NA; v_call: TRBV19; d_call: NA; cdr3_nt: TGTGCCAGTAGTTTCCGAGGTCGACAGGAGGCGGGCTATGGCTACACCTTC; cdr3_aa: CASSFRGRQEAGYGYTF
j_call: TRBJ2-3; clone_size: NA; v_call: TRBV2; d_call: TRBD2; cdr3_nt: TGTGCCAGCAGTGCAATCAGGACTAGCGGGTTAACAGATACGCAGTATTTT; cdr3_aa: CASSAIRTSGLTDTQYF
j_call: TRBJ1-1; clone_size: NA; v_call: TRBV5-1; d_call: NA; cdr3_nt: TGCGCCAGCAGCTTTCAGGACACTGAAGCTTTCTTT; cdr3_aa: CASSFQDTEAFF
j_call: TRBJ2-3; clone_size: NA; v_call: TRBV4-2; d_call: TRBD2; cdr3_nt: TGTGCCAGCAGCGCAAGATCTAGCGGGCGGGCCACAGATACGCAGTATTTT; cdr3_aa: CASSARSSGRATDTQYF
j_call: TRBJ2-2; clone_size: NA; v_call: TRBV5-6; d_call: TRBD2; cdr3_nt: TGTGCCAGCAGCTTGGTGGATAGCGGGATTAACGCCGGGGAGCTGTTTTTT; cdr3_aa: CASSLVDSGINAGELFF
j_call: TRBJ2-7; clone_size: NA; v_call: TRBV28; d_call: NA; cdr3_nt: TGTGCCAGCAGCCCCGAGGGACTTTTCAGCTCCTACGAGCAGTACTTC; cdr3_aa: CASSPEGLFSSYEQYF
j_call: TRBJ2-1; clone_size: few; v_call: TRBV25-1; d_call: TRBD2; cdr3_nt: TGTGCCAGCAGTGACCTAGCGGGAGTTCCTAGAGGTCACAATGAGCAGTTCTTC; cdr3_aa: CASSDLAGVPRGHNEQFF
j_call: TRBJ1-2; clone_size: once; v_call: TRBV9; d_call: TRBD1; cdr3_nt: TGTGCCAGCAGCCCAGGGACAGGGGGAAGGGTTGGCTACACCTTC; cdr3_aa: CASSPGTGGRVGYTF
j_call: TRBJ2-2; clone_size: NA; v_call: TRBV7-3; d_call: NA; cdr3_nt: TGTGCCAGCAGCTTTTTGAGTGGGAGCGCGCCCGGGGAGCTGTTTTTT; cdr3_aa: CASSFLSGSAPGELFF
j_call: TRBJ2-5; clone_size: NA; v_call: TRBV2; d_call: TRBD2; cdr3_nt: TGTGCCAGCAGTGAAACCAGCGGGAGAGGAGAGACCCAGTACTTC; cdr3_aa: CASSETSGRGETQYF
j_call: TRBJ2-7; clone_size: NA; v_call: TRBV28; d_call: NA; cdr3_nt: TGTGCCAGCACCTCCCCGGACAATTACGAGCAGTACTTC; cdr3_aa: CASTSPDNYEQYF
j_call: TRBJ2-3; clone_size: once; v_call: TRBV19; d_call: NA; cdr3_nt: TGTGCCAGTAGTCCAGGACAGAATTTCCCTATGTATTTT; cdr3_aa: CASSPGQNFPMYF
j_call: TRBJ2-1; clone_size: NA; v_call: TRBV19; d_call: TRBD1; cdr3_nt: TGTGCCAGTACGGACAGGGTGGTCAATGAGCAGTTCTTC; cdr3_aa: CASTDRVVNEQFF
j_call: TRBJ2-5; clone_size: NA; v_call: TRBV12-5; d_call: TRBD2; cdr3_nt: TGTGCTAGTGGTCTGGGACTAGCGGGAGGGCAAGAGACCCGGTACTTC; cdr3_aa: CASGLGLAGGQETRYF
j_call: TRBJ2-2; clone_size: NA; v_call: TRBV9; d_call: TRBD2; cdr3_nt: TGTGCCAGCAGCGGTGGGGCGGGAGTAGGGTCCGCCGGGGAGCTGTTTTTT; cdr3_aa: CASSGGAGVGSAGELFF
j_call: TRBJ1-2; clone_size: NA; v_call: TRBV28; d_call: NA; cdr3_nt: TGTGCCAGCAGTTTAGCAGGTCAGGGATCCTATGGCTACACCTTC; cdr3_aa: CASSLAGQGSYGYTF
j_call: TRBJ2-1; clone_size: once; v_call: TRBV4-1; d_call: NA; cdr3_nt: TGCGCCAGCACCCCCACAGCAGCCAATGAGCAGTTCTTC; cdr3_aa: CASTPTAANEQFF
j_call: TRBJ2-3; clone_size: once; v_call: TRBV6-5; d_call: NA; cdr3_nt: TGTGCCAGCAGCCCCAGACTCGGGAGCACAGATACGCAGTATTTT; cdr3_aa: CASSPRLGSTDTQYF
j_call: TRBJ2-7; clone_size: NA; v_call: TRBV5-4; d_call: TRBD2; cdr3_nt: TGTGCCAGCAGCTCGAGGACTAGCGGGGGCTTCGCCGAGCAGTACTTC; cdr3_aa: CASSSRTSGGFAEQYF
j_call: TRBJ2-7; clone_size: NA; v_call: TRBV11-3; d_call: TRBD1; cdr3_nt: TGTGCCAGCAGTCCCAAATGGGACAGGTCCTACGAGCAGTACTTC; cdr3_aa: CASSPKWDRSYEQYF
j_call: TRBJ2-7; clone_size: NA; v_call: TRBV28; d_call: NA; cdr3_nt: TGTGCCAGCAGTTTACGGCAGGTCTACGAGCAGTACTTC; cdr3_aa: CASSLRQVYEQYF
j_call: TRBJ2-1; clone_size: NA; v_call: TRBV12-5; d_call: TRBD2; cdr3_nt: TGTGCTAGTGGCCCCGGACTAGTAGGCAATGAGCAGTTCTTC; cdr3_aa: CASGPGLVGNEQFF
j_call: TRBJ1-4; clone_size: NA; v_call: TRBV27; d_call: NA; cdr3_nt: TGTGCCAGCAGTTACTCAGGACTTTCAACTAATGAAAAACTGTTTTTT; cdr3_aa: CASSYSGLSTNEKLFF
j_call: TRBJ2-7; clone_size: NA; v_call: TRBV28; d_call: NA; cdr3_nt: TGTGCCAGCAGTTACGGGGGCTACGAGCAGTACTTC; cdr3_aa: CASSYGGYEQYF
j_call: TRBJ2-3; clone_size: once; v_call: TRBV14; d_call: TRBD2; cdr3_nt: TGTGCCAGCAGCCAAGTAACTAGCGGCCACGGGCGCCCAGATACGCAGTATTTT; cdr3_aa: CASSQVTSGHGRPDTQYF
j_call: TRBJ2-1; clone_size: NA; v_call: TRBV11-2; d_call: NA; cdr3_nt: TGTGCCAGCAGCTTAGCGGCAGGAGGCAATGAGCAGTTCTTC; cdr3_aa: CASSLAAGGNEQFF
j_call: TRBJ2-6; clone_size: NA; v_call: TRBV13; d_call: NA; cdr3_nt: TGTGCCAGCAGCTTAGGCCGGTACTCTGGGGCCAACGTCCTGACTTTC; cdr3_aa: CASSLGRYSGANVLTF
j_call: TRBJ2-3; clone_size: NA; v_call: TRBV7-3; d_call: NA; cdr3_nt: TGTGCCAGCAGCACCACGGCCCACCCGCAGGGAGATACGCAGTATTTT; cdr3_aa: CASSTTAHPQGDTQYF
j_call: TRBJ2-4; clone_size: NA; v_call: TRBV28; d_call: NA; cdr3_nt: TGTGCCAGCAGTTCAGGCTTAGCCAAAAACATTCAGTACTTC; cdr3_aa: CASSSGLAKNIQYF
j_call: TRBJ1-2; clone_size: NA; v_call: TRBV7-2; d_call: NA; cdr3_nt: TGTGCCAGCAGCTCTTACAGGGACGGCTACACCTTC; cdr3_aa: CASSSYRDGYTF
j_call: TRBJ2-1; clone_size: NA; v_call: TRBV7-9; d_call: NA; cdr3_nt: TGTGCCAGCAGCTTAGCCTTCGGGAGCTCCTACAATGAGCAGTTCTTC; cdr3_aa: CASSLAFGSSYNEQFF
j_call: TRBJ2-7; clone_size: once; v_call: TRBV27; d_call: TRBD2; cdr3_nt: TGTGCCAGCAGTTTATCGGGGACTAGCGGGAGTGCTTACGAGCAGTACTTC; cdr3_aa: CASSLSGTSGSAYEQYF
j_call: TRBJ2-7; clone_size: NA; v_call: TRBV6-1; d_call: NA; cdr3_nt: TGTGCCAGCAGTGTGGTCGCGGTCGAAGAGTACTTC; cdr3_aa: CASSVVAVEEYF
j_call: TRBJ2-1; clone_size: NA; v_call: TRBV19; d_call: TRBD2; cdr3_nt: TGTGCCAGTAGTAGTAGACTAGCGGGAAACAATGAGCAGTTCTTC; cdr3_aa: CASSSRLAGNNEQFF
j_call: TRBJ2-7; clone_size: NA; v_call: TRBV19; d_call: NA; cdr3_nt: TGTGCCAGTTCCGGACCCAGGGGCGGCTACGAGCAGTACTTC; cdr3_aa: CASSGPRGGYEQYF
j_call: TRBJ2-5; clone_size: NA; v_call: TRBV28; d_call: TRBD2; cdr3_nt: TGTGCCAGCAGAGGACTAGCGATCCAAGAGACCCAGTACTTC; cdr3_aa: CASRGLAIQETQYF
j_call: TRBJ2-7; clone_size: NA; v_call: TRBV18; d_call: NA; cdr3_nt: TGTGCCAGCTCACGCGTAGCGCAGTCCTACGAGCAGTACTTC; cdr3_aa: CASSRVAQSYEQYF
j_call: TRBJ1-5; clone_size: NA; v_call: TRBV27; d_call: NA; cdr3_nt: TGTGCCAGCAGTTTATCAGGGGGTGGTCAGCCCCAGCATTTT; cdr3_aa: CASSLSGGGQPQHF
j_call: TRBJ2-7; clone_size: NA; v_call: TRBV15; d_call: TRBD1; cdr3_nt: TGTGCCACCAGCAGAGACAGGGGGAATGGCAACGAGCAGTACTTC; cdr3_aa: CATSRDRGNGNEQYF
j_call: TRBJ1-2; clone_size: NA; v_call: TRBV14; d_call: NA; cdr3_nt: TGTGCCAGCAGCCATCAGACAGGAACACCCGTGACGGGCTACACCTTC; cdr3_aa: CASSHQTGTPVTGYTF
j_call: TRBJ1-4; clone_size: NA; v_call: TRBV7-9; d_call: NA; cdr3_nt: TGTGCCAGCAGCTTTTCGGGGACACGTCTGGGTGAAAAACTGTTTTTT; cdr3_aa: CASSFSGTRLGEKLFF